The clone carrying this T cell receptor beta chain was counted between two and nine times. The antigen is unknown. The record originates from a study of blood T cells in healthy people across ages. General study points: Roughly linear declines in TCR beta diversity per million T cells occurred with age. The study found more naive CD4+ cells and higher diversity in long-lived than aged donors.

The CDR3 is made up of 14 amino acids. Germline assignment: CDR1 MNHNY and CDR2 SVGAGI (reference sequence). V gave up 7 bases and J gave up 0 bases, with 13 bases separating them. It was with a sample-barcoded 5' primer and a J-beta primer mix that a second PCR of about 6 to 12 cycles was run. A tag from a template-switch adaptor with 12 random nucleotides marked each cDNA molecule. TCRdb itself ran the 5' RACE reads through MiXCR, one entry per CDR3 protein. The sample includes some 1.5 million distinct CDR3 sequences, 28% of them seen just once. Investigators took about 9.2 milliliters of peripheral blood from every donor.

Sequenced sample: blood. This chain links TRBV6-6 with TRBJ2-7; D call uncertain. The sequence was obtained from a woman aged 30 to 39 in good health. In DNA, the CDR3 is TGTGCCAGCACCCCGACCGGCCGCTCCTACGAGCAGTACTTC. Translated, it gives CASTPTGRSYEQYF.